A single sample is the source of the 15 T cell receptor beta chains below, sequenced in a study of radiation and T cells in renal cell carcinoma. The time point here: blood 4 weeks post-SBRT, at nephrectomy. Stated treatment: 15 Gy SBRT to primary tumor, nephrectomy 4 weeks later. TCRdb keeps only in-frame clones here, not all; method: immunoSEQ multiplex PCR. The table records approximately 70,000 clones, 70% to 80% of them present only once. The specimen was blood, collected from a patient whose treatment included radiotherapy and nephrectomy. The receptors originated from a man in his sixties with renal cell carcinoma.

The chain recombines TRBV19 with TRBJ1-5; D not resolved. Germline V gene data show CDR1 as LNHDA and CDR2 as SQIVND (reference sequence). Trimming left V 5 bases short and J 0 bases short, with 8 bases between. The CDR3 runs 14 residues. The CDR3 loop is CASSSKHSNQPQHF. The DNA for the CDR3 is TGTGCCAGTAGTTCCAAACATAGCAATCAGCCCCAGCATTTT.

This clone was seen only once. The chain joins TRBV28 to TRBJ1-3; TRBD1 agrees at 7 bases. CDR1 and CDR2 from the germline V gene are MDHEN and SYDVKM. V lost 7 bases, J lost 0 bases, and 9 bases stayed unmatched. The CDR3 is 16 amino acids. CDR3 in amino acids: CASNPIRTGSGNTIYF. CDR3 coding DNA: TGTGCCAGCAATCCCATTCGGACAGGCTCTGGAAACACCATATATTTT.

This clone was recorded a few times. V gene TRBV6-4 combines with J gene TRBJ1-6, with D tentatively TRBD1 (6 bases). V lost 9 bases and J 2 bases, leaving 8 bases between the germline ends. CDR1 MRHNA and CDR2 SNTAGT come from the germline V gene. The length of the CDR3 is 13 residues. This chain's CDR3 is CASGTTYNSPLHF. As DNA, the CDR3 is TGTGCCAGTGGGACAACCTATAATTCACCCCTCCACTTT.

The rearrangement joins TRBV29-1 to TRBJ2-1; TRBD2 agrees at 12 bases. CDR3 length equals 15 residues. Per germline, CDR1 SQVTM and CDR2 ANQGSEA. J lost 10 bases, V lost 4 bases, and 11 bases had no gene match. This CDR3 reads CSVAALAGGGLEQFF. DNA of the CDR3: TGCAGCGTTGCGGCGCTAGCGGGGGGGGGTTTGGAGCAGTTCTTC.

This chain uses TRBV4-3 with TRBJ1-1; TRBD1 matches at 7 bases. V was pared by 8 bases and J by 1 base, with 31 bases of the junction left unmatched. This CDR3 has 22 residues. In germline, CDR1 is LGHNA, CDR2 YSLEER. The CDR3, as DNA: TGCGCCAGCCGTCTCTCTTACGAGAGGCTTCAGGGCCAAGACAGGGCGAACACTGAAGCTTTCTTT. The encoded protein is CASRLSYERLQGQDRANTEAFF.

This clone was picked up a small number of times. The chain carries TRBV18 and TRBJ2-3; maybe TRBD2 (5 bases). This CDR3 has 18 amino acids. V was cut by 2 bases and J by 1 base, with 19 bases left in between. Looked up from germline, CDR1 is KGHSH and CDR2 is LQKENI. CDR3 region: CASSPATAALRGTDTQYF. CDR3 sequence (DNA): TGTGCCAGCTCACCAGCCACAGCGGCCCTAAGGGGCACAGATACGCAGTATTTT.

This clone came up once. The gene calls are TRBV10-3 and TRBJ1-6, with D tentatively TRBD1 (5 bases). The CDR3 has 15 residues. The V end lost 4 bases, the J end lost 10 bases, and 17 bases lay between the germline ends. Per the germline V gene, CDR1 is ENHRY and CDR2 is SYGVKD. CDR3 DNA sequence: TGTGCCATCAGTGGTAGGGAGGGGAATAGGTCACCCCTCCACTTT. Amino acids: CAISGREGNRSPLHF.

This clone was observed a single time. The chain recombines TRBV4-1 with TRBJ1-5; 8 nucleotides line up with TRBD1. Germline assignment: CDR1 MGHRA and CDR2 YSYEKL. J was trimmed by 5 bases and V by 0 bases; bases with no gene match: 6. The CDR3 contains 16 residues. The CDR3 bases are TGCGCCAGCAGCCAAGATATCAGGGGGCCCTATCAGCCCCAGCATTTT. Protein: CASSQDIRGPYQPQHF.

This clone was seen a single time. V gene TRBV19 combines with J gene TRBJ1-1, with 9 bases that match TRBD1. V lost 0 bases and J lost 1; bases outside the gene matches: 3. From germline, CDR1 is LNHDA and CDR2 SQIVND (reference sequence). The CDR3 runs 16 residues. CDR3 in DNA: TGTGCCAGTAGTATAGATTGGACAGGGGCGAACACTGAAGCTTTCTTT. Its translation: CASSIDWTGANTEAFF. The full variable domain, completed using reference TRBV19 and TRBJ1-1, is DGGITQSPKYLFRKEGQNVTLSCEQNLNHDAMYWYRQDPGQGLRLIYYSQIVNDFQKGDIAEGYSVSREKKESFPLTVTSAQKNPTAFYLCASSIDWTGANTEAFFGQGTRLTVV.

In this sample, this clone turned up a few times. The V gene is TRBV30, the J gene TRBJ1-5; TRBD1 might be the D (5 bases). The CDR3 has 13 amino acids. Deletions cut 6 bases from V and 3 bases from J, with 12 bases between. The germline V gene has CDR1 GTSNPN and CDR2 SVGIG (reference sequence). Here the CDR3 DNA reads TGTGCCTGCGGTGCGGGGCTCAATCAGCCCCAGCATTTT. Translation: CACGAGLNQPQHF.

This rearrangement joins TRBV10-3 to TRBJ1-2; D remains ambiguous. V lost 6 bases, J lost 5 bases, and 16 bases lay in between. The CDR3 loop spans 14 amino acids. Germline V gives CDR1 ENHRY, CDR2 SYGVKD. This CDR3 is CAIRADQRFYGYTF. The CDR3 region has the DNA TGTGCCATCAGGGCGGACCAGCGATTTTATGGCTACACCTTC.

This clone was seen only once. This chain links TRBV6-1 with TRBJ1-1; TRBD1 matches 9 bases. V gave up 2 bases and J gave up 5 bases; unmatched junction bases: 12. CDR1 is MNHNS, CDR2 SASEGT, per germline. The CDR3 runs to 17 residues. CDR3 sequence (DNA): TGTGCCAGCAGTGAAACAGGGGGCGTGGGGTTCTGGACTGAAGCTTTCTTT. This codes for CASSETGGVGFWTEAFF.

The chain joins TRBV11-3 to TRBJ1-1, with 8 nucleotides matching TRBD1. This CDR3 has 13 amino acids. CDR1 is SGHNT, CDR2 YENEEA, per germline. V lost 6 bases, J lost 4 bases, and 4 bases stayed unmatched. The CDR3 region is CASSQGASTEAFF. CDR3 coding DNA: TGTGCCAGCAGTCAGGGGGCCTCCACTGAAGCTTTCTTT.

This clone turned up a few times. Other DNA sequences within the sample encode an identical CDR3. The CDR3 protein is CASSEVANSPLHF. The CDR3 DNA reads TGTGCCAGCAGTGAAGTGGCAAATTCACCCCTCCACTTT. This chain joins TRBV2 and TRBJ1-6; no clear D. CDR1 is SNHLY and CDR2 is FYNNEI in the germline V gene. The CDR3 is 13 amino acids. V was pared by 1 base and J by 7 bases, with 5 bases between.

The rearrangement links TRBV5-4 to TRBJ2-3; 10 bases map to TRBD2. The CDR3 spans 15 residues. J lost 3 bases, V lost 5 bases, and 6 bases had no gene match. CDR1 SGHNT and CDR2 YYREEE come from the germline V gene (reference sequence). The CDR3 coding sequence is TGTGCCAGCAGGGGAGGACTAGCGGATACAGATACGCAGTATTTT. It codes for CASRGGLADTDTQYF.